Listed below are T cell receptor beta chains from one sample, sequenced in a study of metastatic and nonmetastatic thyroid tumors. MiXCR re-clonotyped the PCR reads for TCRdb. Among roughly 34,000 clones listed, about 30% were seen once. Sequencing used tumor tissue. The source of these receptors is a female donor with papillary thyroid cancer or a benign thyroid nodule (not recorded which). Some clones in this sample may be carry-over from other donors' samples. Each CDR3 is given with its conserved first and last residue. A D gene is named only where the DNA matches it firmly.

V	length	J	D	CDR3
TRBV6-1	11	TRBJ2-7	-	CATGDIYEQYF
TRBV20-1	12	TRBJ1-3	-	CSAREAGNTIYF
TRBV30	12	TRBJ1-3	-	CALSLVRNTIYF
TRBV20-1	14	TRBJ2-3	-	CSAPPRTGTLRQYF
TRBV28	16	TRBJ2-6	-	CASSSGDTAGANFLTF
TRBV19	13	TRBJ1-2	-	CASSTLGSYGYTF
TRBV19	14	TRBJ2-7	-	CASSIERSSYEQYF
TRBV20-1	12	TRBJ2-6	-	CGVAGWANVLTF
TRBV27	15	TRBJ1-2	-	CASTPAGVGAYGYTF
TRBV28	15	TRBJ2-1	-	CASSYWAGVNDEQFF
TRBV6-2/TRBV6-3	17	TRBJ2-1	TRBD2	CASSDGGLAERSDEQFF
TRBV6-1	14	TRBJ2-7	-	CASSEASGFYEQYF
TRBV19	14	TRBJ2-2	-	CASSIVGGTGELFF
TRBV6-1	14	TRBJ1-5	TRBD1	CASLTGGAGQPQHF
TRBV11-3	13	TRBJ2-3	-	CASSLGFTDTQYF
TRBV2	15	TRBJ1-5	-	CASSALGWGNQPQHF
TRBV12-3/TRBV12-4	15	TRBJ2-1	TRBD2	CASSRGGTSGVEQFF
TRBV30	14	TRBJ1-6	-	CAWSRTGFRSPLHF
TRBV4-1	16	TRBJ2-1	-	CASSQDWTNAYNEQFF
TRBV24-1	18	TRBJ2-3	TRBD2	CATGGGLGKHTDPDTQYF
TRBV5-5	14	TRBJ1-6	TRBD1	CASSQGTGNSPLHF
TRBV6-1	15	TRBJ2-2	TRBD1	CASSRDRGRTGELFF
TRBV10-3	12	TRBJ1-2	TRBD1	CAIGTGLYGYTF
TRBV20-1	13	TRBJ1-6	-	CSARDRGGSPLHF
TRBV5-1	16	TRBJ2-3	TRBD1	CASSLEQGARTDTQYF
TRBV3-1	16	TRBJ2-1	TRBD2	CASSQAVGLGYNEQFF
TRBV7-2	14	TRBJ1-1	-	CASSNRVSNTEAFF
TRBV10-2	10	TRBJ2-7	TRBD1	CATGQGAQYF